This T cell receptor beta chain was obtained from a study of T-cell reconstitution after alpha-beta-depleted transplantation in children. The CDR3 sequence is 13 residues long. Trimming left V 6 bases short and J 5 bases short, with 15 bases between. Germline lookup yields CDR1 SQVTM and CDR2 ANQGSEA. A TCRbeta library incorporating unique molecular identifiers was prepared. TCRdb reprocessed the PCR reads via MiXCR and lists one record per CDR3 protein. Seen here are fewer than 550,000 distinct CDR3 sequences, about 10% observed once, and the top ten hold 11% to 15%. Overall study findings and caveats: The main origin of T-cell counts and diversity one year after transplant was newly produced T cells.

As regards this clonotype: Its antigen is currently unknown.

This clonotype was sampled from a female patient between 2 and 15 years old who had a stem cell transplant for aplastic anemia, so the T cells may come from the graft donor. The sample consisted of PBMCs, mostly from graft donor cells, taken 180 days after TCRalphabeta/CD19-depleted stem cell transplant. This chain joins TRBV29-1 and TRBJ2-3, with unresolved D. As DNA, the CDR3 is TGCAGCGTCGAACGGCCGCTCGTAGATACGCAGTATTTT. It is translated as CSVERPLVDTQYF.